This TCR beta chain was obtained from a study of immune characterization of retroperitoneal liposarcoma. CDR1 MNHEY and CDR2 SVGEGT come from the germline V gene. This CDR3 has 16 amino acids. Losses at the gene ends were 6 bases for V and 7 bases for J; bases not matched to a gene: 12. TCRdb ran MiXCR on the PCR reads and lists one entry per CDR3 protein. The sample shows approximately 7,100 distinct CDR3 sequences, 25% to 30% of them seen only once. This clonotype was found a few times. The chain carries TRBV6-2 or TRBV6-3 and TRBJ2-1; 10 nucleotides match TRBD2. This TCR came from a male donor with retroperitoneal liposarcoma. The specimen was blood. The CDR3: CASRTSSGSSGNEQFF. CDR3 DNA sequence: TGTGCCAGCAGAACCTCTAGCGGGAGTAGCGGGAATGAGCAGTTCTTC.